This T cell receptor (beta chain) was retrieved from a study of blood T cell repertoires in COVID-19. About the study: Researchers got acute and convalescent COVID-19 samples from the United States, Italy and Spain. Sources were T cells, B-cell-depleted T cells, or PBMCs; the material itself was cDNA or gDNA.

V lost 2 bases and J 1 base, leaving 14 bases between the germline ends. Germline V gene sequence: CDR1 GTSNPN, CDR2 SVGIG (reference sequence). This CDR3 comprises 15 residues. Original analysis: Estimates of nucleated cell counts were drawn from the amplification of reference gene primers. The assay was immunoSEQ multiplex PCR, and TCRdb's table has in-frame clones only and misses some. From that table come the V and J calls and clone size; the DNA was used to work out D and trimming. Among roughly 220,000 clones listed, 80% to 85% were seen once. This receptor was obtained from a woman aged 60-75 years who had recovered from COVID-19. This rearrangement joins TRBV30 to TRBJ1-1; D remains unclear. Sample: peripheral blood. The CDR3 bases are TGTGCCTGGAGTATGAAATTGAGCGGGAACACTGAAGCTTTCTTT. Translation gives CAWSMKLSGNTEAFF.